These 23 T cell receptor beta chains were sequenced from one sample in a study of T cell responses to AZD1222 COVID-19 vaccine (dated by TCRdb to about 2021). Library preparation was by the immunoSEQ multiplex PCR assay. Held by TCRdb, this immuneACCESS table contains in-frame sequences only and omits some clones. Under half of the omission traces to an unresolved V gene where checked; the cause of the rest is unknown. For this sample the table gives 80,000 to 100,000 clones, of which around nine tenths were detected only once. The ten largest clones add up to 6.5% to 8% of the sample. Read against the paper, the sample's time point label means: baseline before first vaccination. The material sequenced was peripheral blood, taken on day 0 of AZD1222 vaccination. Receptors were obtained from an adult in good health.

This chain links TRBV5-1 with TRBJ1-1, with 7 bases lining up with TRBD1. In germline, CDR1 is SGHRS, CDR2 YFSETQ. Germline trimming cut 6 bases from V and 1 base from J; bases unmatched to any gene: 9. This CDR3 has 15 amino acids. CDR3 DNA: TGCGCCAGCACCAAATGGACAGGTCAGAACACTGAAGCTTTCTTT. Amino acid sequence: CASTKWTGQNTEAFF. The entire variable domain, with the rest obtained from reference TRBV5-1 and TRBJ1-1, is as follows: KAGVTQTPRYLIKTRGQQVTLSCSPISGHRSVSWYQQTPGQGLQFLFEYFSETQRNKGNFPGRFSGRQFSNSRSEMNVSTLELGDSALYLCASTKWTGQNTEAFFGQGTRLTVV.

V gene TRBV30 combines with J gene TRBJ1-1; D remains ambiguous. The CDR3 runs to 14 residues. V was trimmed by 2 bases and J by 1 base, leaving 11 bases between them. Germline V lookup: CDR1 GTSNPN, CDR2 SVGIG (reference sequence). The CDR3 protein is CAWSHPGRNTEAFF. CDR3 DNA sequence: TGTGCCTGGAGTCATCCTGGACGGAACACTGAAGCTTTCTTT. Based on the CDR3 plus reference TRBV30 and TRBJ1-1, the full variable domain is SQTIHQWPATLVQPVGSPLSLECTVEGTSNPNLYWYRQAAGRGLQLLFYSVGIGQISSEVPQNLSASRPQDRQFILSSKKLLLSDSGFYLCAWSHPGRNTEAFFGQGTRLTVV.

The CDR3 region is CASSQADRTGGMNTEAFF. The CDR3 region has the DNA TGTGCCAGCAGCCAAGCCGACAGGACGGGGGGCATGAACACTGAAGCTTTCTTT. V is TRBV3-1 (or the pseudogene TRBV3-2) and J is TRBJ1-1; D may be TRBD1 (6 bases). Germline assignment: CDR1 LGHDT and CDR2 YNNKEL (reference sequence). Trimming shortened V by 1 base and J by 0 bases, and 18 bases separated the two germline ends. The CDR3 has 18 amino acids.

The chain has TRBV19 and TRBJ1-5; no definite D call. Trimming shortened V by 6 bases and J by 4 bases, and 10 bases separated the two germline ends. The CDR3 is 13 residues long. Germline CDR1 is LNHDA and CDR2 is SQIVND (reference sequence). The CDR3 DNA reads as TGTGCCAGTAGCTCGACCAGAAATCAGCCCCAGCATTTT. Its translation is CASSSTRNQPQHF.

This clone showed up just once. The chain carries TRBV6-2 or TRBV6-3 and TRBJ1-5; tentatively, D is TRBD1 (5 bases). Germline values: CDR1 MNHEY, CDR2 SVGEGT. V was clipped by 2 bases and J by 0 bases, with 11 bases between them. This CDR3 spans 16 amino acids. CDR3 residues: CASSYPGTDSNQPQHF. CDR3 coding DNA: TGTGCCAGCAGTTACCCCGGGACGGATAGCAATCAGCCCCAGCATTTT.

This clone appeared once. The chain joins TRBV6-5 to TRBJ2-7, with TRBD2 as a possible D gene (5 bases). The CDR3 has 16 amino acids. Deletions cut 2 bases from V and 2 bases from J, with 16 bases between. The V gene's germline CDR1 is MNHEY and CDR2 SVGAGI. The CDR3 loop reads CASSYASGPSPYEQYF. The CDR3 region has the DNA TGTGCCAGCAGTTACGCCTCGGGTCCTAGCCCCTACGAGCAGTACTTC.

The rearrangement uses TRBV27 and TRBJ1-3; the D is unclear. V lost 0 bases and J 0 bases, leaving 9 bases between the germline ends. The V gene's germline CDR1 is MNHEY and CDR2 SMNVEV (reference sequence). CDR3 length: 16 residues. The CDR3 loop reads CASSLSEGSSGNTIYF. In DNA, the CDR3 is TGTGCCAGCAGTTTATCAGAAGGGAGCTCTGGAAACACCATATATTTT.

This chain uses TRBV7-9 with TRBJ2-7; no clear D. The CDR3 is 13 residues long. V lost 5 bases and J lost 2, with 10 bases in between. CDR1 and CDR2 (germline): SEHNR, FQNEAQ (reference sequence). The CDR3 nucleotides read TGTGCCAGCAGCCCAGCCCCCCCCTACGAGCAGTACTTC. Its translation: CASSPAPPYEQYF.

The V call is TRBV5-4, the J call TRBJ1-5; 7 bases fit TRBD1. The germline V gene has CDR1 SGHNT and CDR2 YYREEE (reference sequence). This CDR3 has 17 amino acids. The junction had 9 bases not matched to a gene; V was cut back by 2 bases and J by 1 base. The CDR3 sequence is CASSFMAGGKSNQPQHF. For the CDR3, the DNA is TGTGCCAGCAGCTTCATGGCAGGGGGAAAGAGCAATCAGCCCCAGCATTTT. Drawing the rest from reference TRBV5-4 and TRBJ1-5, the complete variable domain is ETGVTQSPTHLIKTRGQQVTLRCSSQSGHNTVSWYQQALGQGPQFIFQYYREEENGRGNFPPRFSGLQFPNYSSELNVNALELDDSALYLCASSFMAGGKSNQPQHFGDGTRLSIL.

The chain employs TRBV18 and TRBJ2-5; D gene unclear. CDR3 length equals 14 residues. Between the trimmed V and J ends, which lost 0 bases and 5 bases, there was a span of 10 bases. The V gene's germline CDR1 is KGHSH and CDR2 LQKENI. DNA of the CDR3: TGTGCCAGCTCACCACCTCTAGGGCGGGAGACCCAGTACTTC. Its translation is CASSPPLGRETQYF.

Ten or more counts support this clone. V gene TRBV4-3 combines with J gene TRBJ2-1; 8 bases map to TRBD2. V shed 1 base and J 5 bases; nucleotides not matched to a gene: 10. Germline V lookup: CDR1 LGHNA, CDR2 YSLEER. The CDR3 sequence is 17 residues long. CDR3 DNA: TGCGCCAGCAGCCAAGGCCTAGCAGCGGGGGAGGACAATGAGCAGTTCTTC. Residues: CASSQGLAAGEDNEQFF.

The chain has TRBV7-2 and TRBJ2-3; maybe TRBD1 (5 bases). Germline lookup yields CDR1 SGHTA and CDR2 FQGNSA. V lost 3 bases, J lost 8 bases, and 12 bases lay in between. The CDR3 contains 13 residues. The CDR3 reads CASSFSGSRTQYF. For the CDR3, the DNA is TGTGCCAGCAGCTTTTCAGGGTCGCGTACGCAGTATTTT. The whole variable domain, remainder taken from reference TRBV7-2 and TRBJ2-3, is GAGVSQSPSNKVTEKGKDVELRCDPISGHTALYWYRQSLGQGLEFLIYFQGNSAPDKSGLPSDRFSAERTGGSVSTLTIQRTQQEDSAVYLCASSFSGSRTQYFGPGTRLTVL.

The rearrangement links TRBV21-1 to TRBJ1-2; the DNA was not used to check the table's D call, TRBD1. TRBV21-1 is termed a pseudogene. The CDR3 is 13 amino acids. The CDR3, as DNA: TGTGCCAGCAGCATGGACAGGGTCCATGGCTACACCTTC. Translating gives CASSMDRVHGYTF.

The chain recombines TRBV5-1 with TRBJ1-2; perhaps TRBD1 as D (5 bases). Germline CDR1 is SGHRS and CDR2 is YFSETQ. The CDR3 length is 12 residues. V was clipped by 3 bases and J by 8 bases, with 11 bases between them. In DNA, the CDR3 is TGCGCCAGCAGCTCCCAGGGTCTCGGCTACACCTTC. Amino acids: CASSSQGLGYTF.

The V call is TRBV9, the J call TRBJ2-7, with TRBD1 matching 7 bases. Germline V gene data show CDR1 as SGDLS and CDR2 as YYNGEE. The CDR3 loop spans 16 amino acids. Trimming took 1 base from V and 1 from J; bases not matched to a gene: 8. CDR3 DNA: TGTGCCAGCAGCGTAACAGGGGAATCACTATCCTACGAGCAGTACTTC. Translation: CASSVTGESLSYEQYF.

The chain links TRBV6-4 to TRBJ2-5, with 8 bases matching TRBD2. This CDR3 spans 16 amino acids. Germline lookup yields CDR1 MRHNA and CDR2 SNTAGT. Trimming took 1 base from V and 5 from J; bases not matched to a gene: 9. CDR3 sequence reads: CASSDCGGRTRETQYF. The CDR3 bases are TGTGCCAGCAGTGACTGCGGCGGGAGGACGAGGGAGACCCAGTACTTC.

This clone appeared once. The genes are TRBV6-4 and TRBJ2-3, with 9 bases that match TRBD2. Germline assignment: CDR1 MRHNA and CDR2 SNTAGT. There are 15 residues in the CDR3. V trimming: 6 bases; J trimming: 1 base; junction bases outside the gene matches: 5. For the CDR3, the DNA is TGTGCCAGCAGGCTGTCTAGCGGGGGCACAGATACGCAGTATTTT. It codes for CASRLSSGGTDTQYF.

The genes are TRBV19 and TRBJ2-1; 9 bases align to TRBD1. In germline, CDR1 is LNHDA, CDR2 SQIVND (reference sequence). V dropped 6 bases and J dropped 6; count of bases not matched to a gene: 9. There are 15 residues in the CDR3. CDR3 sequence: CASSRTGQGINEQFF. CDR3 nucleotide sequence: TGTGCCAGTAGCAGGACGGGACAGGGTATCAATGAGCAGTTCTTC.

This clone has only one observation. The gene calls are TRBV28 and TRBJ2-1; D is unresolved. The CDR3 is 11 amino acids. V lost 5 bases and J 3 bases, leaving 2 bases between the germline ends. CDR1 is MDHEN and CDR2 is SYDVKM in the germline V gene. The CDR3 DNA sequence: TGTGCCAGCAGTGACTACAATGAGCAGTTCTTC. Encoded protein: CASSDYNEQFF. Looking up the rest from reference TRBV28 and TRBJ2-1 gives the full variable domain: DVKVTQSSRYLVKRTGEKVFLECVQDMDHENMFWYRQDPGLGLRLIYFSYDVKMKEKGDIPEGYSVSREKKERFSLILESASTNQTSMYLCASSDYNEQFFGPGTRLTVL.

This chain uses TRBV4-3 with TRBJ2-1, with 16 positions matching TRBD2. In germline, CDR1 is LGHNA, CDR2 YSLEER. Trimming cost V 4 bases and J 7 bases; bases outside gene matches: 7. The CDR3 has 17 amino acids. CDR3 sequence reads: CASSPGLAGGGRNEQFF. For the CDR3, the DNA is TGCGCCAGCAGCCCGGGACTAGCGGGAGGGGGGCGGAATGAGCAGTTCTTC.

J is TRBJ2-1 and V is TRBV29-1, with 13 bases matching TRBD2. There are 15 residues in the CDR3. Germline assignment: CDR1 SQVTM and CDR2 ANQGSEA. V lost 6 bases and J lost 8; bases outside the gene matches: 10. The CDR3 reads CSVSSTSGGSDEQFF. CDR3 DNA: TGCAGCGTCTCTTCGACTAGCGGGGGGAGCGATGAGCAGTTCTTC.

The chain recombines TRBV5-1 with TRBJ1-1; D possibly corresponds to TRBD1 (6 bases). Germline V lookup: CDR1 SGHRS, CDR2 YFSETQ. The CDR3 covers 15 residues. The V end was cut by 1 base, the J end by 5 bases, with 15 bases between. The CDR3 bases are TGCGCCAGCAGCTTGTTAGGGGGGAGTCAAACTGAAGCTTTCTTT. Its translation is CASSLLGGSQTEAFF. The full variable domain, in which reference TRBV5-1 and TRBJ1-1 provide the parts outside the CDR3, is KAGVTQTPRYLIKTRGQQVTLSCSPISGHRSVSWYQQTPGQGLQFLFEYFSETQRNKGNFPGRFSGRQFSNSRSEMNVSTLELGDSALYLCASSLLGGSQTEAFFGQGTRLTVV.

The rearrangement joins TRBV2 to TRBJ1-2; possible D gene TRBD1, 5 bases. Looked up from germline, CDR1 is SNHLY and CDR2 is FYNNEI. The CDR3 contains 15 residues. Trimming pared 5 bases from V and 4 bases from J, leaving 17 bases between. In DNA, the CDR3 is TGTGCCAGCAGTTCCTCCAGGGTTGGCCCCTATGGCTACACCTTC. Amino acids: CASSSSRVGPYGYTF.